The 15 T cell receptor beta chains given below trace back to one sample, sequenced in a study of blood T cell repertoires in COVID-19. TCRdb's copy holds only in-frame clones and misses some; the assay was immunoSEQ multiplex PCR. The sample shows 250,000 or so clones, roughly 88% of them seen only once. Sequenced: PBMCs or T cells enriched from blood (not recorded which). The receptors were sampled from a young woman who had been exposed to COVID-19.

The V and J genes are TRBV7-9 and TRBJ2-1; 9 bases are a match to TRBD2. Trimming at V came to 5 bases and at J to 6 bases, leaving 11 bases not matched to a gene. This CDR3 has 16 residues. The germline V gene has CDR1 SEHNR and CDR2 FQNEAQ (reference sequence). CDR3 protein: CASSTPASGISNEQFF. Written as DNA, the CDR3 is TGTGCCAGCAGCACCCCCGCTAGCGGGATTTCCAATGAGCAGTTCTTC.

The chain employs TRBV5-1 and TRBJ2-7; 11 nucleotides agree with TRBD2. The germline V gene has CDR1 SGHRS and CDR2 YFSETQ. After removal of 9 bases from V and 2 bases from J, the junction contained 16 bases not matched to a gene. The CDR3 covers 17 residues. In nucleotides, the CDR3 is TGCGCCATGTCCTTTCCTGTAGCGGGAGGGAAGGCCTACGAGCAGTACTTC. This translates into CAMSFPVAGGKAYEQYF.

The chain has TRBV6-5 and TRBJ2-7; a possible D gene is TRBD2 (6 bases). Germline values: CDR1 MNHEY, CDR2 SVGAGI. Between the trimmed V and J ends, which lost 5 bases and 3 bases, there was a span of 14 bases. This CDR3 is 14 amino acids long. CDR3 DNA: TGTGCCAGCAGTAAGACGGGAGCCATCTACGAGCAGTACTTC. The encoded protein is CASSKTGAIYEQYF.

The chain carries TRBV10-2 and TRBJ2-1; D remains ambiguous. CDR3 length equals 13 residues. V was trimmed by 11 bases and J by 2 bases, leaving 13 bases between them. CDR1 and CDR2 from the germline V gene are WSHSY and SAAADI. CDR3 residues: CASRETAYNEQFF. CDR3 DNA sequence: TGCGCCTCTCGCGAGACTGCCTACAATGAGCAGTTCTTC.

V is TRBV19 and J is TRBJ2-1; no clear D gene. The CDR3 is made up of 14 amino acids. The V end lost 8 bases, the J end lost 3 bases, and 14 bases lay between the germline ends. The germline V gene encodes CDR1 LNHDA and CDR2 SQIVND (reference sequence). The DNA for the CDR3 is TGTGCCAGTTCCCCCCCGAGAGACTACAATGAGCAGTTCTTC. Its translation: CASSPPRDYNEQFF.

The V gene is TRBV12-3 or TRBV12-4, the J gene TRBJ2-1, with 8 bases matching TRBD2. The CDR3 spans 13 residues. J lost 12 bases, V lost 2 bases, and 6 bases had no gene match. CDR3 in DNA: TGTGCCAGCAGTTTATCGGGGGGGAGGGCGCAGTTCTTC. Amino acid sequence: CASSLSGGRAQFF.

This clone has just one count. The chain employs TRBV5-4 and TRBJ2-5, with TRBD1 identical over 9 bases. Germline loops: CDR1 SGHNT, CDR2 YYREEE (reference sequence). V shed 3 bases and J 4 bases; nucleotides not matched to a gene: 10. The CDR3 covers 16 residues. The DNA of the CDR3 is TGTGCCAGCAGCTCCTGGGGGACAGGGTATTTAGAGACCCAGTACTTC. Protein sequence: CASSSWGTGYLETQYF.

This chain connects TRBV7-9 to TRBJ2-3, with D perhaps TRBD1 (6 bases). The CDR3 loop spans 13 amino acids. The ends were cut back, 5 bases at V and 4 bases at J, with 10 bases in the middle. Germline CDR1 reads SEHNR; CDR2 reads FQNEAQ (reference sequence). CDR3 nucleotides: TGTGCCAGCAGCGAGACAGGTCCAGATACGCAGTATTTT. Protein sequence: CASSETGPDTQYF.

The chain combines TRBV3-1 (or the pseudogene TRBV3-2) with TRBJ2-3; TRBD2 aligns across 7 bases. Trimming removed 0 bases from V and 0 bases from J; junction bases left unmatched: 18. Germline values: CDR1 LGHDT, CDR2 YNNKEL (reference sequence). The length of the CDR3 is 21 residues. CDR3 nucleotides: TGTGCCAGCAGCCAAGATAAGGTTCAGGCTAGCGGAGATTATAGCACAGATACGCAGTATTTT. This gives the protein CASSQDKVQASGDYSTDTQYF.

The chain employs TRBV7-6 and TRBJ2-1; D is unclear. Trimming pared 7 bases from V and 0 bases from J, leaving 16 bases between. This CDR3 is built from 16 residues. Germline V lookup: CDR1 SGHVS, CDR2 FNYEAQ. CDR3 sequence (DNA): TGTGCCAGCACGTTGTCAACGGTGAGCTCCTACAATGAGCAGTTCTTC. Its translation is CASTLSTVSSYNEQFF.

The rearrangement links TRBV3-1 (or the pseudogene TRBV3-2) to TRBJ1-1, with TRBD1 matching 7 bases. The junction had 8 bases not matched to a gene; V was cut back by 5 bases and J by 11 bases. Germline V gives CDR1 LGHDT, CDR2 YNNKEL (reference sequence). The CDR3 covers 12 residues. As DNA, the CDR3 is TGTGCCAGCAGCACCCGGACAGGCGGGGCTTTCTTT. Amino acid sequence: CASSTRTGGAFF.

As DNA, the CDR3 is TGTGCCAGCAGCCGCGGGGTCCACTACGAGCAGTACTTC. Translating gives CASSRGVHYEQYF. This chain uses TRBV5-5 with TRBJ2-7, with D tentatively TRBD2 (6 bases). Germline V gives CDR1 SGHKS, CDR2 YYEKEE (reference sequence). CDR3 size: 13 residues. Between the trimmed V and J ends, which lost 4 bases and 3 bases, there was a span of 11 bases.

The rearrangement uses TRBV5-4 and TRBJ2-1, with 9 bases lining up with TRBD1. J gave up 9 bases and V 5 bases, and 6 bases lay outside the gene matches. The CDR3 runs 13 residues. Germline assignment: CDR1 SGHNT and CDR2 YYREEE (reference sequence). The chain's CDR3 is CASSWTGAGEQFF. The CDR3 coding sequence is TGTGCCAGCAGTTGGACAGGGGCAGGTGAGCAGTTCTTC.

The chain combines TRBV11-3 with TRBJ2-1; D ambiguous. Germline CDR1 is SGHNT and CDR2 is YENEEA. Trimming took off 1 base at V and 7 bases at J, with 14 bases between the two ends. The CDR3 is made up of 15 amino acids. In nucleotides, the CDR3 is TGTGCCAGCAGCTTAGCATCCAATACAGCAAATGAGCAGTTCTTC. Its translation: CASSLASNTANEQFF. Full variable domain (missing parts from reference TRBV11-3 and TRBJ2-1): EAGVVQSPRYKIIEKKQPVAFWCNPISGHNTLYWYLQNLGQGPELLIRYENEEAVDDSQLPKDRFSAERLKGVDSTLKIQPAELGDSAVYLCASSLASNTANEQFFGPGTRLTVL.

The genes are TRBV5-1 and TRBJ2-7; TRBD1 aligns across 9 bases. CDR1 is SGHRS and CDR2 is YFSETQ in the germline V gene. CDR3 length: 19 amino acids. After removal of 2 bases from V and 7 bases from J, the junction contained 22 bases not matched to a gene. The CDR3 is CASSFQGGIGGTGFEEQYF. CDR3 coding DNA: TGCGCCAGCAGCTTTCAAGGGGGAATAGGTGGGACAGGGTTTGAGGAGCAGTACTTC.